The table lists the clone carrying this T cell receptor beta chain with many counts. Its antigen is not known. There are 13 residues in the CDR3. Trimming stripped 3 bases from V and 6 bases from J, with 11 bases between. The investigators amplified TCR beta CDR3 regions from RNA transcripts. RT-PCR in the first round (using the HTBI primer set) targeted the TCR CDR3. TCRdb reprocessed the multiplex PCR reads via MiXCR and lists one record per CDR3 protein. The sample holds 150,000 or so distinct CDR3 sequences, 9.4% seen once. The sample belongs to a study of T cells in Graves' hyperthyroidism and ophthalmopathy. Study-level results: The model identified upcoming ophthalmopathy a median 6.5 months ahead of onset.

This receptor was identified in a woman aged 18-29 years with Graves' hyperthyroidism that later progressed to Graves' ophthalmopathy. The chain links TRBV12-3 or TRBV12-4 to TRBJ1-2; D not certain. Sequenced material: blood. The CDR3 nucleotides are TGTGCCAGCAGTTTTTCGGGGATGAATGGCTACACCTTC. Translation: CASSFSGMNGYTF.